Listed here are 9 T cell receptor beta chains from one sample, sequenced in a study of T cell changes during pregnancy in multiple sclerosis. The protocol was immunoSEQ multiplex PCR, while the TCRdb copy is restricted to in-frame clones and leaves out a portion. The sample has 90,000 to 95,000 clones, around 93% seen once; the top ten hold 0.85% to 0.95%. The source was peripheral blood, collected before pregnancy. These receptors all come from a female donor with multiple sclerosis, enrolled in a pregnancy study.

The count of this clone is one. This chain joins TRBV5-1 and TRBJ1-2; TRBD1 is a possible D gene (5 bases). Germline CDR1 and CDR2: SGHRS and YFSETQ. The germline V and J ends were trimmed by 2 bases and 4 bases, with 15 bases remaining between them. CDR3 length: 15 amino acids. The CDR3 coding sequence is TGCGCCAGCAGCTTCAAAGACAGCCATTCCTATGGCTACACCTTC. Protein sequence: CASSFKDSHSYGYTF.

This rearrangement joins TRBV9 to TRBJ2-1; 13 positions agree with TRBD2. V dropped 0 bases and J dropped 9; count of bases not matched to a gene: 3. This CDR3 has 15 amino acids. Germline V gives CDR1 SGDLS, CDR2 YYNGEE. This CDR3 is CASSVEGLAGSEQFF. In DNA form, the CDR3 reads TGTGCCAGCAGCGTAGAGGGACTAGCGGGGAGTGAGCAGTTCTTC.

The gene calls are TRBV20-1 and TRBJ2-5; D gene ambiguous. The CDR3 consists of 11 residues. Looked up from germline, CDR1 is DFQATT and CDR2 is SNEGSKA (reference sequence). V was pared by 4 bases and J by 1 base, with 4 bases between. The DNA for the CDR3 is TGCAGTGCTAAGAGCCAAGAGACCCAGTACTTC. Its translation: CSAKSQETQYF.

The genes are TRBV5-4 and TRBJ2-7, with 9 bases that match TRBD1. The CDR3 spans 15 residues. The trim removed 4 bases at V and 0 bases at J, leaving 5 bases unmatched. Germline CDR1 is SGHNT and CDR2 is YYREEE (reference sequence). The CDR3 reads CASSGATGGSYEQYF. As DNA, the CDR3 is TGTGCCAGCAGCGGGGCGACAGGGGGCTCCTACGAGCAGTACTTC.

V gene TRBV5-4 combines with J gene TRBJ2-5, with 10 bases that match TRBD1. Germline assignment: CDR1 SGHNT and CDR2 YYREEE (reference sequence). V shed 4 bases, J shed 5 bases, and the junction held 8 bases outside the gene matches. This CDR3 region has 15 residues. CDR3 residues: CASSRDRGGGETQYF. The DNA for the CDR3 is TGTGCCAGCAGCAGGGACAGGGGAGGTGGGGAGACCCAGTACTTC.

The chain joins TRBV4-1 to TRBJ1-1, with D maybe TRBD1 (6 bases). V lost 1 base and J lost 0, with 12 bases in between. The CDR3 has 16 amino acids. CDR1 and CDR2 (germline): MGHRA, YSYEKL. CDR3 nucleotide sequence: TGCGCCAGCAGCCAAGTTCAGGGGTCGATGAACACTGAAGCTTTCTTT. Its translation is CASSQVQGSMNTEAFF.

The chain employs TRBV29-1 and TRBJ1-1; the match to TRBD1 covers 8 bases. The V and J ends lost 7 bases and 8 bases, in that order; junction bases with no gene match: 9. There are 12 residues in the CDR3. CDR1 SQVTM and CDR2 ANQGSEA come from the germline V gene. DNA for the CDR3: TGCAGCGCCGGATTCAGGACAGGGGAAGCTTTCTTT. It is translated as CSAGFRTGEAFF.

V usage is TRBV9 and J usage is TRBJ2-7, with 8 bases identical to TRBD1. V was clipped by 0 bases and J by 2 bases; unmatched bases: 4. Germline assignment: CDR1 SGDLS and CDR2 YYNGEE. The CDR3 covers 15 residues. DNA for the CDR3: TGTGCCAGCAGCGTAGGAACAGGGGGGACCTACGAGCAGTACTTC. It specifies CASSVGTGGTYEQYF.

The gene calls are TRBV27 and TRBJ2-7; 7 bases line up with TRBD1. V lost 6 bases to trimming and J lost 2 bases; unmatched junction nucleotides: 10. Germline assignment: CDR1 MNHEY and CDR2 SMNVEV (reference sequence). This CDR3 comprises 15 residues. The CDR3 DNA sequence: TGTGCCAGCAGCTCCCTACAGGGGTTGCCCTACGAGCAGTACTTC. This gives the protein CASSSLQGLPYEQYF.